Listed below are T cell receptor beta chains from one sample, sequenced in a study of blood T cell repertoires in COVID-19. Clones were read by immunoSEQ multiplex PCR, and TCRdb kept only the in-frame ones, dropping some. The table lists approximately 220,000 clones, 65% to 90% of them singletons. Input material: PBMCs or T cells enriched from blood (not recorded which). These receptors came from a middle-aged woman with acute COVID-19. The CDR3 runs from the conserved cysteine through the conserved F or W. D genes are given only for firm matches. Expanded clones get a size class; other rows say once, few or many, or leave the size out.

V gene	D gene	clone size	J gene	CDR3 protein	CDR3 DNA
TRBV5-6	.	many	TRBJ1-2	CASSPLFRGSHYGYTF	TGTGCCAGCAGCCCCCTTTTTCGCGGATCCCACTATGGCTACACCTTC
TRBV7-2	TRBD1	.	TRBJ1-5	CASSYLHRQGARGNQPQHF	TGTGCCAGCAGTTACCTCCACCGACAGGGGGCTCGAGGCAATCAGCCCCAGCATTTT
TRBV28	TRBD2	.	TRBJ2-4	CASSLLPGLAGDTIQYF	TGTGCCAGCAGTTTACTCCCCGGACTAGCGGGAGATACGATTCAGTACTTC
TRBV3-1/TRBV3-2	.	.	TRBJ1-2	CASSQDISGRHHGYTF	TGTGCCAGCAGCCAAGACATAAGTGGCAGGCACCATGGCTACACCTTC
TRBV6-5	.	.	TRBJ2-1	CASSPIADGYNEQFF	TGTGCCAGCAGTCCCATAGCGGACGGGTACAATGAGCAGTTCTTC
TRBV28	TRBD1	.	TRBJ1-2	CASRRPGGTYGYTF	TGTGCCAGCAGAAGACCAGGGGGAACCTATGGCTACACCTTC
TRBV28	TRBD2	.	TRBJ2-7	CASSSGRYEQYF	TGTGCCAGCTCCAGCGGGAGGTACGAGCAGTACTTC
TRBV28	.	.	TRBJ1-2	CASMEGAYGYTF	TGTGCCAGCATGGAAGGAGCCTATGGCTACACCTTC
TRBV19	TRBD1	.	TRBJ2-7	CASSAGTGGFYEQYF	TGTGCCAGTAGTGCCGGGACAGGGGGCTTCTACGAGCAGTACTTC
TRBV28	.	once	TRBJ1-3	CASRPAGSSGNTIYF	TGTGCCAGCAGGCCTGCAGGAAGCTCTGGAAACACCATATATTTT
TRBV5-1	TRBD2	.	TRBJ2-1	CASSLSGSPYNEQFF	TGCGCCAGCAGCTTGAGCGGGAGCCCCTACAATGAGCAGTTCTTC
TRBV9	.	.	TRBJ1-2	CASSAWGEGYGYTF	TGTGCCAGCAGCGCTTGGGGGGAAGGCTATGGCTACACCTTC
TRBV5-1	TRBD1	.	TRBJ2-1	CASSLGQGPYNEQFF	TGCGCCAGCAGCTTGGGACAGGGGCCCTACAATGAGCAGTTCTTC
TRBV5-1	TRBD1	.	TRBJ2-5	CASSLIPGGETQYF	TGCGCCAGCAGCTTGATCCCAGGGGGAGAGACCCAGTACTTC
TRBV6-5	TRBD2	once	TRBJ2-1	CASSSGRARLTLF	TGTGCCAGCAGTAGCGGGAGAGCGCGGCTCACCCTCTTC
TRBV18	TRBD2	.	TRBJ2-1	CASSPGLALGNEQFF	TGTGCCAGCTCACCGGGACTAGCTCTAGGCAATGAGCAGTTCTTC
TRBV7-9	.	many	TRBJ2-1	CASRAYNEQFF	TGTGCCAGCAGGGCTTACAATGAGCAGTTCTTC
TRBV18	.	.	TRBJ2-3	CASSPQQGGTDTQYF	TGTGCCAGCTCACCGCAACAGGGGGGGACAGATACGCAGTATTTT
TRBV6-5	.	.	TRBJ2-2	CASSYTSTRTGELFF	TGTGCCAGCAGTTATACCTCGACACGCACCGGGGAGCTGTTTTTT
TRBV28	.	.	TRBJ2-7	CASSTGTPTSYEQYF	TGTGCCAGCAGTACCGGGACACCCACATCCTACGAGCAGTACTTC
TRBV7-9	.	.	TRBJ1-1	CASSESRVRNTEAFF	TGTGCCAGCAGCGAATCCAGGGTTCGGAACACTGAAGCTTTCTTT
TRBV29-1	TRBD2	.	TRBJ2-1	CSVGYASGFHEQFF	TGCAGCGTGGGGTATGCTAGCGGGTTTCATGAGCAGTTCTTC
TRBV18	.	.	TRBJ2-1	CASSPIGGDWNEQFF	TGTGCCAGCTCACCAATAGGGGGGGATTGGAATGAGCAGTTCTTC
TRBV7-8	.	.	TRBJ1-4	CASSLAASTNEKLFF	TGTGCCAGCAGCTTAGCTGCCAGTACTAATGAAAAACTGTTTTTT
TRBV20-1	.	.	TRBJ2-7	CSARTTHEQYF	TGCAGTGCCCGAACAACCCACGAGCAGTACTTC
TRBV9	TRBD2	few	TRBJ2-1	CASSVTSGTYNEQFF	TGTGCCAGCAGCGTCACTAGCGGGACATACAATGAGCAGTTCTTC
TRBV3-1/TRBV3-2	.	.	TRBJ1-2	CASSQVGGGYTF	TGTGCCAGCAGCCAAGTCGGTGGTGGCTACACCTTC
TRBV2	TRBD1	.	TRBJ1-5	CASSGITGGGNQPQHF	TGTGCCAGCAGTGGGATAACAGGGGGCGGCAATCAGCCCCAGCATTTT
TRBV5-1	TRBD1	.	TRBJ1-1	CASSLGQGARGTEAFF	TGCGCCAGCAGCCTTGGACAGGGGGCGCGAGGCACTGAAGCTTTCTTT
TRBV5-6	TRBD2	.	TRBJ2-7	CASSYAGVGFYEQYF	TGTGCCAGCAGCTACGCGGGAGTGGGGTTCTACGAGCAGTACTTC
TRBV28	.	.	TRBJ1-1	CASLTPGGNTEAFF	TGTGCCAGCCTAACACCCGGGGGGAATACTGAAGCTTTCTTT
TRBV5-8	.	.	TRBJ1-4	CATSPGLRGEKLFF	TGTGCCACCAGCCCCGGCCTTCGAGGTGAAAAACTGTTTTTT
TRBV7-5	.	.	TRBJ2-7	CVRSLAGDSSYEQYF	TGTGTCAGAAGCTTAGCGGGCGACAGCTCCTACGAGCAGTACTTC
TRBV7-2	TRBD2	few	TRBJ2-3	CASSLEAKTSGSSDTQYF	TGTGCCAGCAGCTTAGAAGCCAAGACTAGCGGGAGCTCAGATACGCAGTATTTT
TRBV11-2	.	.	TRBJ1-3	CASSLSLAGGNTIYF	TGTGCCAGCAGCTTGAGTTTGGCAGGTGGAAACACCATATATTTT
TRBV19	TRBD2	once	TRBJ2-2	CASSMSSGTNTGELFF	TGTGCCAGTAGTATGTCTAGCGGAACGAACACCGGGGAGCTGTTTTTT
TRBV2	.	.	TRBJ1-5	CASSAPINQPQHF	TGTGCCAGCAGTGCCCCTATAAATCAGCCCCAGCATTTT
TRBV28	.	.	TRBJ1-6	CASRTGYGSPLHF	TGTGCCAGCAGAACAGGGTATGGTTCACCCCTCCACTTT
TRBV19	.	.	TRBJ1-1	CASIDLQRGGITEAFF	TGTGCCAGTATAGATTTGCAACGAGGGGGAATCACTGAAGCTTTCTTT
TRBV7-9	.	once	TRBJ1-1	CASSLPGGPNTEAFF	TGTGCCAGCAGCTTACCTGGGGGCCCGAACACTGAAGCTTTCTTT
TRBV11-1	.	once	TRBJ2-1	CASSLRRTVYDEQFF	TGTGCCAGCAGCTTAAGGCGGACAGTGTACGATGAGCAGTTCTTC
TRBV28	TRBD1	.	TRBJ1-2	CASMIGGVRGYTF	TGTGCCAGCATGATAGGGGGCGTAAGGGGCTACACCTTC
TRBV6-5	.	.	TRBJ1-1	CASRTGGAETEAFF	TGTGCCAGCAGAACTGGGGGGGCCGAGACTGAAGCTTTCTTT
TRBV5-1	.	once	TRBJ2-7	CASEGSPADACEQYF	TGCGCCAGCGAAGGCTCTCCAGCGGATGCTTGCGAGCAGTACTTC
TRBV27	TRBD2	.	TRBJ2-7	CASSFRGVGSGNFFEQYF	TGTGCCAGCAGTTTCAGAGGGGTGGGTAGCGGGAATTTTTTCGAGCAGTACTTC
TRBV9	TRBD1	.	TRBJ1-2	CASSPSGTGSGYTF	TGTGCCAGCAGCCCGTCCGGGACAGGTAGTGGCTACACCTTC